This entry lists 19 T cell receptor beta chains sequenced from one sample in a study of regulatory T cells in long-lasting Graves disease. Through Arm-PCR of CDR3 regions and iRepertoire HTBI primers, TCR beta libraries were built. Each CDR3 protein gets one entry after TCRdb re-called the multiplex PCR reads with MiXCR. The data hold about 560,000 distinct CDR3 sequences, with 16% observed a single time. The time point: newly diagnosed GD, antithyroid drugs for less than 3 months. TCR sequences were obtained from RNA taken from PBMCs. Another study also made use of these data, one on T cells in Graves' hyperthyroidism and ophthalmopathy.

The sample was peripheral blood mononuclear cells (PBMCs), taken at new diagnosis, from a patient treated with antithyroid drugs. The receptor source for this set is a young man with Graves disease.

The chain employs TRBV29-1 and TRBJ1-2; TRBD1 matches at 8 bases. The germline CDR1 and CDR2 sequences are SQVTM and ANQGSEA. The CDR3 loop spans 12 amino acids. With V trimmed by 3 bases and J by 4 bases, 1 base remained unmatched. CDR3 region: CSVETGVYGYTF. Written as DNA, the CDR3 is TGCAGCGTTGAGACAGGGGTCTATGGCTACACCTTC.

Many counts were recorded for this clonotype. The chain has TRBV11-2 and TRBJ2-7, with TRBD1 matching 9 bases. The V gene end was trimmed by 7 bases and the J gene end by 3 bases; junction bases not matched to a gene: 4. The CDR3 runs to 13 residues. Germline values: CDR1 SGHAT, CDR2 FQNNGV. Here the CDR3 reads CASNPTGGYEQYF. CDR3 DNA: TGTGCCAGCAACCCGACAGGGGGCTACGAGCAGTACTTC.

This clonotype came up many times. V is TRBV10-3 and J is TRBJ2-3; 10 nucleotides match TRBD1. Germline-derived CDR1 and CDR2 are ENHRY and SYGVKD. The J segment lost 3 bases and the V segment lost 2 bases, leaving 5 bases of the junction unmatched. There are 16 residues in the CDR3. The CDR3 DNA is TGTGCCATCAGTGAGCCGACAGGGGGCAGGACAGATACGCAGTATTTT. It is translated as CAISEPTGGRTDTQYF.

This clonotype was counted many times. The V and J genes are TRBV6-1 and TRBJ2-7; 8 bases are shared with TRBD1. V lost 5 bases, J lost 5 bases, and 14 bases stayed unmatched. The CDR3 totals 16 residues. Germline V CDR1 and CDR2: MNHNS, SASEGT. CDR3 sequence: CASSRSRTGPENEQYF. The CDR3 DNA reads TGTGCCAGCAGTAGGAGTCGGACAGGGCCGGAGAACGAGCAGTACTTC.

For this clonotype: At one boundary the junction diverges from the germline segment, which might be a read error. CDR3 protein: CASSLAAHQETQYF. CDR3 DNA: TGTGCCAGCAGCTTAGCTGCACACCAGGAGACCCAGTACTTC. The chain is built from TRBV7-9 and TRBJ2-5, with D unclear. The length of the CDR3 is 14 residues. In germline, CDR1 is SEHNR, CDR2 FQNEAQ (reference sequence).

This clonotype was seen a handful of times. This chain connects TRBV19 to TRBJ1-5; D unresolved. Germline assignment: CDR1 LNHDA and CDR2 SQIVND (reference sequence). V gave up 1 base and J gave up 2 bases, with 9 bases separating them. The CDR3 contains 15 residues. CDR3 amino acids: CASSIGRAGNQPQHF. In DNA, the CDR3 is TGTGCCAGTAGTATAGGGAGGGCGGGCAATCAGCCCCAGCATTTT.

The rearrangement links TRBV7-2 to TRBJ2-7; TRBD2 is a possible D gene (6 bases). This CDR3 spans 15 amino acids. The V and J ends lost 2 bases and 2 bases respectively, with 13 bases between them. Per germline, CDR1 SGHTA and CDR2 FQGNSA. CDR3 sequence: CASSLRGGAPYEQYF. The CDR3 DNA follows: TGTGCCAGCAGCTTACGCGGCGGGGCCCCCTACGAGCAGTACTTC.

In this sample, this clonotype turned up many times. The rearrangement joins TRBV6-1 to TRBJ1-5, with 8 bases lining up with TRBD1. Unmatched junction bases numbered 10, after V lost 4 bases and J lost 2 bases. CDR3 length: 17 amino acids. Germline CDR1 and CDR2: MNHNS and SASEGT. The chain's CDR3 is CASSGRGLTPRNQPQHF. DNA for the CDR3: TGTGCCAGCAGTGGCAGGGGGCTAACTCCACGCAATCAGCCCCAGCATTTT.

This clonotype was observed a handful of times. The chain couples TRBV5-1 to TRBJ2-6; D ambiguous. The CDR3 consists of 16 residues. The germline V and J ends were trimmed by 0 bases and 0 bases, with 7 bases remaining between them. Germline lookup yields CDR1 SGHRS and CDR2 YFSETQ. For the CDR3, the DNA is TGCGCCAGCAGCTTGGTTCCGACCTCTGGGGCCAACGTCCTGACTTTC. Its protein is CASSLVPTSGANVLTF.

The chain combines TRBV28 with TRBJ1-2; D is unresolved. The V gene lost 2 bases and the J gene lost 7 bases, with 11 bases spanning the gap. Germline CDR1 and CDR2: MDHEN and SYDVKM. The CDR3 sequence is 13 residues long. In DNA, the CDR3 is TGTGCCAGCAGTTTAACTTTTCCGGGTGGCTACACCTTC. This encodes CASSLTFPGGYTF.

This clonotype came up many times. V usage is TRBV28 and J usage is TRBJ2-7; D may be TRBD1 (6 bases). The CDR3 has 14 amino acids. Trimming removed 5 bases from V and 2 bases from J, with 13 bases in between. Germline lookup yields CDR1 MDHEN and CDR2 SYDVKM. CDR3 amino acids: CASSPPEGAYEQYF. The CDR3 region has the DNA TGTGCCAGCAGTCCCCCCGAGGGGGCCTACGAGCAGTACTTC.

Many counts were recorded for this clonotype. The V and J genes are TRBV5-1 and TRBJ1-5, with unresolved D. The V gene's germline CDR1 is SGHRS and CDR2 YFSETQ. This CDR3 is 15 amino acids long. Trimming removed 0 bases at V and 2 bases at J, with 9 bases between. The CDR3 loop is CASSLGVGGNQPQHF. CDR3 in DNA: TGCGCCAGCAGCTTGGGGGTGGGCGGCAATCAGCCCCAGCATTTT. The whole variable domain, filled in from reference TRBV5-1 and TRBJ1-5, reads KAGVTQTPRYLIKTRGQQVTLSCSPISGHRSVSWYQQTPGQGLQFLFEYFSETQRNKGNFPGRFSGRQFSNSRSEMNVSTLELGDSALYLCASSLGVGGNQPQHFGDGTRLSIL.

This clonotype showed up many times. This sequence joins TRBV18 and TRBJ1-1; D gene unclear. Germline values: CDR1 KGHSH, CDR2 LQKENI. Trimming left V 8 bases short and J 1 base short, with 11 bases between. The length of the CDR3 is 13 residues. The CDR3 coding sequence is TGTGCCAGCCCGCGGGAGAGGAACACTGAAGCTTTCTTT. Residues: CASPRERNTEAFF.

J is TRBJ2-5 and V is TRBV6-5, with a possible D match to TRBD2 (6 bases). Germline CDR1 MNHEY, CDR2 SVGAGI. The CDR3 has 14 residues. Trimming stripped 2 bases from V and 5 bases from J, with 12 bases between. CDR3 sequence reads: CASSYGGRRETQYF. The CDR3 coding sequence is TGTGCCAGCAGTTACGGTGGGAGGAGGGAGACCCAGTACTTC.

V and J are TRBV20-1 and TRBJ1-2; 10 bases align to TRBD1. CDR3 size: 13 residues. With 5 bases clipped from V and 5 bases from J, the junction kept 5 bases outside the gene matches. Germline V CDR1 and CDR2: DFQATT, SNEGSKA (reference sequence). CDR3 sequence: CSAVQGQGYGYTF. The CDR3 region has the DNA TGCAGTGCTGTTCAGGGACAGGGGTATGGCTACACCTTC.

This clonotype has at least ten counts. The genes are TRBV7-8 and TRBJ1-4; no definite D call. V dropped 1 base and J dropped 3 bases, with 12 bases sitting between them. The CDR3 totals 16 residues. Looked up from germline, CDR1 is SGHVS and CDR2 is FQNEAQ. DNA for the CDR3: TGTGCCAGCAGCTTAGGATCGAGCAGGCCTAATGAAAAACTGTTTTTT. Translating it yields CASSLGSSRPNEKLFF.

This clonotype was picked up many times. The rearrangement joins TRBV7-2 to TRBJ2-5, with 7 nucleotides matching TRBD1. The trim removed 6 bases at V and 7 bases at J, leaving 20 bases unmatched. The CDR3 contains 17 residues. CDR1 is SGHTA and CDR2 is FQGNSA in the germline V gene. CDR3 sequence: CASSFSDRDSYLGTQYF. The CDR3 region has the DNA TGTGCCAGCAGTTTTTCAGACCGGGACAGCTACCTGGGGACCCAGTACTTC.

The chain joins TRBV13 to TRBJ2-7, with 8 positions matching TRBD2. J was trimmed by 7 bases and V by 4 bases; bases with no gene match: 3. From germline, CDR1 is PRHDT and CDR2 FYEKMQ (reference sequence). CDR3 length equals 12 residues. In nucleotides, the CDR3 is TGTGCCAGCAGCTCCCGGGAGGGAGAGCAGTACTTC. It yields the protein CASSSREGEQYF.

This clonotype was recorded a few times. V and J are TRBV20-1 and TRBJ2-5; TRBD2 aligns across 11 bases. V trimming: 1 base; J trimming: 5 bases; junction bases outside the gene matches: 3. The CDR3 is 14 residues long. Germline V lookup: CDR1 DFQATT, CDR2 SNEGSKA (reference sequence). CDR3 loop: CSARVSGRGETQYF. As DNA, the CDR3 is TGCAGTGCTAGAGTTAGCGGGAGGGGTGAGACCCAGTACTTC.